Listed here are 8 T cell receptor beta chains from one sample, sequenced in a study of blood T cell repertoires in COVID-19. Using immunoSEQ multiplex PCR, the repertoire was profiled, and TCRdb retains in-frame clones only, with some absent. In the table there are 100,000 to 150,000 clones, approximately 85% of which are singletons. Sample: peripheral blood. The receptors here all came from a human donor in a cohort sampled during active COVID-19.

The chain recombines TRBV12-3 or TRBV12-4 with TRBJ2-1, with D uncertain. With 6 bases removed from V and 10 bases from J, the gap between germline ends came to 16 bases. The CDR3 contains 13 residues. This CDR3 is CASSLGSRVEQFF. The CDR3 DNA follows: TGTGCCAGCAGCCTCGGGTCACGGGTGGAGCAGTTCTTC.

The chain has TRBV3-1 (or the pseudogene TRBV3-2) and TRBJ2-7; D remains ambiguous. CDR3 size: 16 residues. Trimming took 1 base from V and 0 from J, leaving 13 bases between them. Germline loops: CDR1 LGHDT, CDR2 YNNKEL (reference sequence). The CDR3 protein is CASSQGILRSSYEQYF. CDR3 nucleotides: TGTGCCAGCAGCCAAGGTATTTTGAGGAGCTCCTACGAGCAGTACTTC.

This chain connects TRBV2 to TRBJ2-3; 10 nucleotides line up with TRBD2. This CDR3 comprises 17 residues. Trimming took 6 bases from V and 0 from J; bases not matched to a gene: 9. Germline assignment: CDR1 SNHLY and CDR2 FYNNEI. CDR3 sequence: CASRRWTSGESTDTQYF. Written as DNA, the CDR3 is TGTGCCAGCAGGAGGTGGACTAGCGGAGAAAGCACAGATACGCAGTATTTT. The full variable domain, with the rest looked up from reference TRBV2 and TRBJ2-3, is EPEVTQTPSHQVTQMGQEVILRCVPISNHLYFYWYRQILGQKVEFLVSFYNNEISEKSEIFDDQFSVERPDGSNFTLKIRSTKLEDSAMYFCASRRWTSGESTDTQYFGPGTRLTVL.

This rearrangement joins TRBV7-9 to TRBJ2-3; TRBD2 is a possible D gene (6 bases). The CDR3 is 15 residues long. Germline CDR1 is SEHNR and CDR2 is FQNEAQ (reference sequence). V was cut by 2 bases and J by 0 bases, with 9 bases left in between. This chain's CDR3 is CASSLFSGSTDTQYF. The DNA for the CDR3 is TGTGCCAGCAGCTTATTTAGCGGTAGCACAGATACGCAGTATTTT. The full variable domain, with the rest looked up from reference TRBV7-9 and TRBJ2-3, is DTGVSQNPRHKITKRGQNVTFRCDPISEHNRLYWYRQTLGQGPEFLTYFQNEAQLEKSRLLSDRFSAERPKGSFSTLEIQRTEQGDSAMYLCASSLFSGSTDTQYFGPGTRLTVL.

The genes are TRBV19 and TRBJ2-7, with D possibly matching TRBD1 (5 bases). This CDR3 has 13 residues. The germline CDR1 and CDR2 sequences are LNHDA and SQIVND (reference sequence). Trimming cost V 6 bases and J 0 bases, with 9 bases left between them. CDR3 coding DNA: TGTGCCAGTAGGGGGCAAAGCTCCTACGAGCAGTACTTC. Protein: CASRGQSSYEQYF. The complete variable domain, with remaining parts taken from reference TRBV19 and TRBJ2-7, reads DGGITQSPKYLFRKEGQNVTLSCEQNLNHDAMYWYRQDPGQGLRLIYYSQIVNDFQKGDIAEGYSVSREKKESFPLTVTSAQKNPTAFYLCASRGQSSYEQYFGPGTRLTVT.

The V call is TRBV5-1, the J call TRBJ1-1; D perhaps matches TRBD1 (5 bases). Germline assignment: CDR1 SGHRS and CDR2 YFSETQ. Trimming removed 4 bases from V and 1 base from J, with 14 bases in between. CDR3 size: 15 residues. The CDR3 DNA sequence: TGCGCCAGCAGCCCGGATGGGCAGGGGAACACTGAAGCTTTCTTT. It yields the protein CASSPDGQGNTEAFF.

J is TRBJ2-6 and V is TRBV7-2; D ambiguous. This CDR3 spans 17 amino acids. Germline V gene sequence: CDR1 SGHTA, CDR2 FQGNSA. Trimming removed 2 bases at V and 1 base at J, with 12 bases between. The CDR3 nucleotides are TGTGCCAGCAGCTTAAGATTTTACACGTCTGGGGCCAACGTCCTGACTTTC. Encoded protein: CASSLRFYTSGANVLTF.

The V gene is TRBV5-1, the J gene TRBJ1-2; possibly TRBD1 for D (5 bases). The V and J ends lost 7 bases and 8 bases respectively, with 18 bases between them. CDR1 and CDR2 (germline): SGHRS, YFSETQ. CDR3 length: 13 residues. The CDR3 sequence is CASSDEGAQGYTF. The CDR3 bases are TGCGCCAGCTCTGACGAAGGGGCGCAAGGCTACACCTTC. Variable domain in full (rest from reference TRBV5-1 and TRBJ1-2): KAGVTQTPRYLIKTRGQQVTLSCSPISGHRSVSWYQQTPGQGLQFLFEYFSETQRNKGNFPGRFSGRQFSNSRSEMNVSTLELGDSALYLCASSDEGAQGYTFGSGTRLTVV.